This T cell receptor (beta chain) stems from a study of CD8 T cells in Susac syndrome. The V and J ends lost 3 bases and 0 bases respectively, with 6 bases between them. CDR3 length: 14 residues. Random-hexamer reverse transcription was applied to about 0.5 to 1 ug RNA. TCRdb itself ran the immunoSEQ multiplex PCR reads through MiXCR, one entry per CDR3 protein. The sample has about 47,000 distinct CDR3 sequences, 90% to 95% seen once. This clonotype was obtained from a human donor in good health. This sequence joins TRBV12-3 or TRBV12-4 and TRBJ1-3; D is unclear. Sequencing was performed on CD8+ T cells from PBMCs. The CDR3 spells CASSFVISGNTIYF. CDR3 sequence (DNA): TGTGCCAGCAGTTTCGTCATCTCTGGAAACACCATATATTTT.